A selection of T cell receptor beta chains follows, all from one sample in a study of cytomegalovirus exposure and HLA in healthy donors. Sequencing used immunoSEQ multiplex PCR; TCRdb keeps in-frame clones, though not all of them. The table lists 160,000 or so clones, about 68% of them singletons. The sample consisted of PBMCs. The receptors were gathered from a female donor in good health and CMV-seronegative. The CDR3 runs from the conserved cysteine through the conserved F or W. D genes are given only for firm matches. Size tells how often a clone was seen (once, few, many) or the class of an expanded clone, and some rows leave it out.

.	.	TRBV27	TRBJ2-3	TGTGCCAGCACCTATAGGAGGACTAGCACAGATACGCAGTATTTT	CASTYRRTSTDTQYF
.	TRBD1	TRBV6-1	TRBJ1-6	TGTGCCAGCAGTGGAGGGGGGACAGGGGGAACACCCCTCCACTTT	CASSGGGTGGTPLHF
.	.	TRBV4-3	TRBJ1-3	TGCGCCAGCAGCCGAGACACCACAGGAAACACCATATATTTT	CASSRDTTGNTIYF
.	TRBD1	TRBV5-1	TRBJ1-3	TGCGCCAGCAGCAGGGACAGGGAGGACACCATATATTTT	CASSRDREDTIYF
.	.	TRBV28	TRBJ2-1	TGTGCCAGCAGGGGGCTAGTTTCTAATGAGCAGTTCTTC	CASRGLVSNEQFF
.	.	TRBV10-2	TRBJ2-7	TGCGCCAGCGGGGGAGGGGGAAGGTACGAGCAGTACTTC	CASGGGGRYEQYF
.	.	TRBV11-3	TRBJ2-1	TGTGCCAGCAGCTTAACTGGGGGGTCCTACAATGAGCAGTTCTTC	CASSLTGGSYNEQFF
.	.	TRBV6-4	TRBJ2-3	TGTGCCAGCAGTGACTCCGTGGGACATAGCACAGATACGCAGTATTTT	CASSDSVGHSTDTQYF
few	TRBD1	TRBV6-1	TRBJ1-2	TGTGCCAGCAGTGAGACAGGGTACTCTAACTATGGCTACACCTTC	CASSETGYSNYGYTF
.	.	TRBV27	TRBJ1-5	TGTGCCAGCAGTTTATTTGGGAGTGGGCAGCCCCAGCATTTT	CASSLFGSGQPQHF
.	TRBD2	TRBV4-1	TRBJ2-5	TGCGCCAGCAGCCAAGGACTAGCGGACCAAGAGACCCAGTACTTC	CASSQGLADQETQYF
.	.	TRBV9	TRBJ1-1	TGTGCCAGCAGCGGAGAGTCGCTATCGGTCACTGAAGCTTTCTTT	CASSGESLSVTEAFF
.	TRBD1	TRBV30	TRBJ1-2	TGTGCCTGGAGTGATCCAGGGGGTTACTATGGCTACACCTTC	CAWSDPGGYYGYTF
.	TRBD1	TRBV6-6	TRBJ2-7	TGTGCCAGCAGCCCCTACCGGGACAGCTCCTACGAGCAGTACTTC	CASSPYRDSSYEQYF
.	TRBD2	TRBV19	TRBJ2-7	TGTGCCAGTAAGCGCAGGGAAAGCGGGGGCTACGAGCAGTACTTC	CASKRRESGGYEQYF
once	TRBD1	TRBV30	TRBJ2-7	TGTGCCTGGCGACAGGGGTTGGTCAGATCCTACGAGCAGTACTTC	CAWRQGLVRSYEQYF
once	TRBD2	TRBV2	TRBJ2-4	TGTGCCAGCAGTGACCCGGGGGGGAGGTGGAACATTCAGTACTTC	CASSDPGGRWNIQYF
.	TRBD2	TRBV9	TRBJ2-2	TGTGCCAGCAGCGTAGCTAGCGGGGTCAATCTGAACACCGGGGAGCTGTTTTTT	CASSVASGVNLNTGELFF
.	.	TRBV5-5	TRBJ1-2	TGTGCCAGCAGCTTGGGAAGCCTGCGGGACTATGGCTACACCTTC	CASSLGSLRDYGYTF
.	.	TRBV4-3	TRBJ1-5	TGCGCCAGCAGCCAAGATAGGGCAGGGGTGGGTTGGCCCCAGCATTTT	CASSQDRAGVGWPQHF
.	TRBD1	TRBV5-1	TRBJ2-7	TGCGCCAGCAGCCTGGGACAGGGGTTAGGCGAGCAGTACTTC	CASSLGQGLGEQYF
.	.	TRBV30	TRBJ1-1	TGTGCCTGGAGTGACGGAGTGAACACTGAAGCTTTCTTT	CAWSDGVNTEAFF
.	TRBD2	TRBV10-3	TRBJ2-7	TGTGCCATCAGTGAGGGTGGCCTAGCGGCCTACGAGCAGTACTTC	CAISEGGLAAYEQYF
once	.	TRBV11-2	TRBJ2-2	TGTGCCAGCAGCTTAGTGCGGGCCCTCACCGGGGAGCTGTTTTTT	CASSLVRALTGELFF
.	.	TRBV20-1	TRBJ2-1	TGCAGTGCTAGCCAGCGCAATGAGCAGTTCTTC	CSASQRNEQFF
.	TRBD1	TRBV30	TRBJ1-1	TGTGCCTGGACGGCAGGGGGTGGCACTGAAGCTTTCTTT	CAWTAGGGTEAFF
.	TRBD2	TRBV2	TRBJ2-1	TGTGCCAGCAGTGGAGGAACTAGCGGGGTCAATGAGCAGTTCTTC	CASSGGTSGVNEQFF
.	.	TRBV14	TRBJ2-2	TGTGCCAGCAGTGAAACGGCGGGGGCGCGGGAGCTGTTTTTT	CASSETAGARELFF
.	.	TRBV7-3	TRBJ1-1	TGTGCCAGCAGTACCAATTCGGGGAGGAACACTGAAGCTTTCTTT	CASSTNSGRNTEAFF
.	.	TRBV2	TRBJ1-6	TGTGCCAGCAGTGGAACGAGCTCACCCCTCCACTTT	CASSGTSSPLHF
.	.	TRBV27	TRBJ2-5	TGTGCCAGCAGTGATAGGGGCCGACCCCAAGAGACCCAGTACTTC	CASSDRGRPQETQYF
few	.	TRBV6-5	TRBJ2-2	TGTGCCAGCTCAGGGGGGCCCGTCACCGGGGAGCTGTTTTTT	CASSGGPVTGELFF
.	.	TRBV7-2	TRBJ1-1	TGTGCCAGCAGCTTACTCCCGGCAGGGCAGAACACTGAAGCTTTCTTT	CASSLLPAGQNTEAFF
few	TRBD1	TRBV6-1	TRBJ2-7	TGTGCCAGCGACGAGGGGCCCGACAGGGCCTACGAGCAGTACTTC	CASDEGPDRAYEQYF
.	TRBD2	TRBV6-1	TRBJ2-5	TGTGCCAGCAGTGGGGGGGGTGGGCAAGAGACCCAGTACTTC	CASSGGGGQETQYF
.	TRBD1	TRBV6-1	TRBJ1-4	TGTGCCACCCTGGACAGGGGGCTTGATGAAAAACTGTTTTTT	CATLDRGLDEKLFF
few	.	TRBV6-1	TRBJ2-5	TGTGCCAGCAGTGCAGGGACGGGAGAATGGGAGACCCAGTACTTC	CASSAGTGEWETQYF
.	TRBD1	TRBV28	TRBJ2-7	TGTGCCAGCACCCAAGGCGGGACAGGTTCCTACGAGCAGTACTTC	CASTQGGTGSYEQYF
.	.	TRBV6-5	TRBJ1-1	TGTGCCAGCAGTTACTCGAGGGAGGGCACTGAAGCTTTCTTT	CASSYSREGTEAFF
.	TRBD1	TRBV5-5	TRBJ2-7	TGTGCCAGCAGCTCACCGGGACAGGGGCGCTACGAGCAGTACTTC	CASSSPGQGRYEQYF
once	.	TRBV7-9	TRBJ2-2	TGTGCCAGCAGCCTGACAGGAACGAACACCGGGGAGCTGTTTTTT	CASSLTGTNTGELFF
few	.	TRBV4-1	TRBJ2-6	TGCGCCAGCAGCCCTTTTGGGCTCTCTGGGGCCAACGTCCTGACTTTC	CASSPFGLSGANVLTF
.	.	TRBV7-9	TRBJ2-4	TGTGCCAGCAACGAAATCAGAGGGCGCGCCAAAAACATTCAGTACTTC	CASNEIRGRAKNIQYF
.	TRBD1	TRBV27	TRBJ2-3	TGTGCCAGCAGGGGGACAGGACGCTTCACAGATACGCAGTATTTT	CASRGTGRFTDTQYF
once	.	TRBV18	TRBJ2-7	TGTGCCAGCTCAAAGCAGGGTTACGAGCAGTACTTC	CASSKQGYEQYF
.	.	TRBV6-5	TRBJ1-2	TGTGCCAGCAGTTTCGGACCAGGGGAGGGCTACACCTTC	CASSFGPGEGYTF
.	.	TRBV28	TRBJ2-3	TGTGCCAGCAGTTTACGGAGGGATTACACAGATACGCAGTATTTT	CASSLRRDYTDTQYF
.	TRBD1	TRBV9	TRBJ1-2	TGTGCCAGCAGCGAGGGACAGGGGGCCACCTATGGCTACACCTTC	CASSEGQGATYGYTF
.	TRBD1	TRBV7-3	TRBJ1-1	TGTGCCAGCAGCTCGACAGGGGGTTTGAACACTGAAGCTTTCTTT	CASSSTGGLNTEAFF
.	TRBD2	TRBV7-2	TRBJ2-7	TGTGCCAGCAGCTCCGCGGGAGTTCCCTACGAGCAGTACTTC	CASSSAGVPYEQYF
.	TRBD1	TRBV9	TRBJ1-4	TGTGCCAGCAGCGCGACAGGGGGTCAAGCTAATGAAAAACTGTTTTTT	CASSATGGQANEKLFF
.	TRBD2	TRBV14	TRBJ2-2	TGTGCCAGCAGCCAACGAAGCGGGGAAGAAACCGGGGAGCTGTTTTTT	CASSQRSGEETGELFF
.	.	TRBV7-9	TRBJ2-7	TGTGCCAGCAGCCCGAGCTCCTACGAGCAGTACTTC	CASSPSSYEQYF